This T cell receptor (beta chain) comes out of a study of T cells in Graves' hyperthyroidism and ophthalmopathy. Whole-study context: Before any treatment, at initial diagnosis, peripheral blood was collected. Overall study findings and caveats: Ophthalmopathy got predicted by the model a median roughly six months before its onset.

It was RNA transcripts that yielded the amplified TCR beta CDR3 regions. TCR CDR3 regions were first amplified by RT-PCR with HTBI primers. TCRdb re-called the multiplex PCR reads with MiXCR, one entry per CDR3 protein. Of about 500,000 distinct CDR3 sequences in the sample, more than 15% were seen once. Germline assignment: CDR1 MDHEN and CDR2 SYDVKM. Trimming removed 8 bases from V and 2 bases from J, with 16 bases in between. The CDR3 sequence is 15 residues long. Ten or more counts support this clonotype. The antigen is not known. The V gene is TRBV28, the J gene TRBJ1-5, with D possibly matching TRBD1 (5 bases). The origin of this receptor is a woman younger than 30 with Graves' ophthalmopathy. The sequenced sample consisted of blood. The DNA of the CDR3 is TGTGCCAGCGTTCGAGCGGGGGAAGGCAATCAGCCCCAGCATTTT. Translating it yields CASVRAGEGNQPQHF.